The rows below give T cell receptor beta chains drawn from one sample of a study of immune cell composition in non-small cell lung cancer. Data came from immunoSEQ multiplex PCR; TCRdb stores just in-frame clones and leaves some out. The table shows over 5,000 clones, with 71% occurring only once. Sequenced material: non-adjacent lung tissue. These TCRs come from a human donor with non-small cell lung cancer. Both conserved end residues are part of each CDR3. A D gene is named only where the DNA matches it firmly. Part of the rows lack a size; the others show once, few, many or a class for expanded clones.

abundance: -
j_gene: TRBJ2-1
d_gene: -
v_gene: TRBV11-3
CDR3nt: TGTGCCAGCAGCTGGGGCGGCTACTCGAATCAGTGGTACGATGAGCAGTTCTTC
CDR3aa: CASSWGGYSNQWYDEQFF

abundance: few
j_gene: TRBJ1-1
d_gene: -
v_gene: TRBV5-6
CDR3nt: TGTGCCAGCGGGCCCCCCCGGGCTTTCTTT
CDR3aa: CASGPPRAFF

abundance: -
j_gene: TRBJ1-2
d_gene: -
v_gene: TRBV28
CDR3nt: TGTGCCAGCAGTATCGGACAAGGGGCTGCCCTTAACTATGGCTACACCTTC
CDR3aa: CASSIGQGAALNYGYTF

abundance: -
j_gene: TRBJ1-2
d_gene: -
v_gene: TRBV30
CDR3nt: TGTGCCTGCTTTGGGGGGATTACTAACTATGGCTACACCTTC
CDR3aa: CACFGGITNYGYTF

abundance: -
j_gene: TRBJ1-1
d_gene: -
v_gene: TRBV6-5
CDR3nt: TGTGCCAGCAGTTACGGGGGAGGGAGGAACACTGAAGCTTTCTTT
CDR3aa: CASSYGGGRNTEAFF

abundance: -
j_gene: TRBJ1-2
d_gene: TRBD1
v_gene: TRBV11-2
CDR3nt: TGTGCCAGCACCCTGGACAGGGTGCGTGGCTACACCTTC
CDR3aa: CASTLDRVRGYTF

abundance: -
j_gene: TRBJ1-1
d_gene: -
v_gene: TRBV5-1
CDR3nt: TGCGCCAGCAGCCTAGAATTGAACACTGAAGCTTTCTTT
CDR3aa: CASSLELNTEAFF

abundance: large
j_gene: TRBJ1-6
d_gene: -
v_gene: TRBV18
CDR3nt: TGTGCCAGCTCTCCTTCGGGGGGGACCAATTCACCCCTCCACTTT
CDR3aa: CASSPSGGTNSPLHF

abundance: -
j_gene: TRBJ2-1
d_gene: -
v_gene: TRBV5-5
CDR3nt: TGTGCCAGCAGCTTCGTGGCAGGTGGTGAGCAGTTCTTC
CDR3aa: CASSFVAGGEQFF

abundance: -
j_gene: TRBJ2-5
d_gene: TRBD1
v_gene: TRBV7-3
CDR3nt: TGTGCCAGCAGCTTAAGAACTCGGGACAGGGGGCTTCAAGAGACCCAGTACTTC
CDR3aa: CASSLRTRDRGLQETQYF

abundance: once
j_gene: TRBJ2-3
d_gene: TRBD2
v_gene: TRBV25-1
CDR3nt: TGTGCCAGCAGTGCTAGCGGGGGGGCTAGAGATACGCAGTATTTT
CDR3aa: CASSASGGARDTQYF

abundance: -
j_gene: TRBJ2-5
d_gene: TRBD2
v_gene: TRBV7-9
CDR3nt: TGTGCCAGCAGCTTAGGGACTAGCGGGAACCAAGAGACCCAGTACTTC
CDR3aa: CASSLGTSGNQETQYF

abundance: once
j_gene: TRBJ2-7
d_gene: TRBD1
v_gene: TRBV27
CDR3nt: TGTGCCAGCAGTCCGATCGACAGGGGACCCGAGCAGTACTTC
CDR3aa: CASSPIDRGPEQYF

abundance: -
j_gene: TRBJ2-3
d_gene: -
v_gene: TRBV7-3
CDR3nt: TGTGCCAGCAGTCGCGGGGACAGCTCTGGGACAGATACGCAGTATTTT
CDR3aa: CASSRGDSSGTDTQYF

abundance: -
j_gene: TRBJ2-7
d_gene: -
v_gene: TRBV30
CDR3nt: TGTGCCTGGTTGGCGGATGGAGCTTACGAGCAGTACTTC
CDR3aa: CAWLADGAYEQYF

abundance: few
j_gene: TRBJ2-1
d_gene: -
v_gene: TRBV18
CDR3nt: TGTGCCAGCTCATCCAAAGGGGCGGGGCCTCGAAACAATGAGCAGTTCTTC
CDR3aa: CASSSKGAGPRNNEQFF

abundance: -
j_gene: TRBJ1-6
d_gene: -
v_gene: TRBV28
CDR3nt: TGTGCCAGCAGTTTACAGGCCCTCAATTCACCCCTCCACTTT
CDR3aa: CASSLQALNSPLHF

abundance: medium-sized
j_gene: TRBJ2-1
d_gene: TRBD1
v_gene: TRBV7-7
CDR3nt: TGTGCCAGCAGCTTAGCGGGGACAGTAGGCCTCAATGAGCAGTTCTTC
CDR3aa: CASSLAGTVGLNEQFF

abundance: once
j_gene: TRBJ1-2
d_gene: -
v_gene: TRBV10-3
CDR3nt: TGTGCCATCCCCGACAGGATCTATGGCTACACCTTC
CDR3aa: CAIPDRIYGYTF

abundance: -
j_gene: TRBJ1-2
d_gene: -
v_gene: TRBV29-1
CDR3nt: TGCAGCGTTGGATTGCTAGGGAGTTTCTATGGCTACACCTTC
CDR3aa: CSVGLLGSFYGYTF

abundance: few
j_gene: TRBJ1-5
d_gene: TRBD1
v_gene: TRBV6-4
CDR3nt: TGTGCCAGCAGCATGACAGGGGGTCAGCCCCAGCATTTT
CDR3aa: CASSMTGGQPQHF

abundance: -
j_gene: TRBJ2-7
d_gene: -
v_gene: TRBV18
CDR3nt: TGTGCCAGCTCAAGGAGCTCCTACGAGCAGTACTTC
CDR3aa: CASSRSSYEQYF

abundance: -
j_gene: TRBJ1-2
d_gene: -
v_gene: TRBV27
CDR3nt: TGTGCCAGCAGCCGGGGGGGACGGTATTATGGCTACACCTTC
CDR3aa: CASSRGGRYYGYTF

abundance: -
j_gene: TRBJ2-2
d_gene: -
v_gene: TRBV11-2
CDR3nt: TGTGCCAGCAGCTTTATGTCAGGGGTAATAGCCGGGGAGCTGTTTTTT
CDR3aa: CASSFMSGVIAGELFF

abundance: -
j_gene: TRBJ2-3
d_gene: TRBD2
v_gene: TRBV7-6
CDR3nt: TGTGCCAGCAGCAACTCTCGCGGGAGCGGGTCCACAGATACGCAGTATTTT
CDR3aa: CASSNSRGSGSTDTQYF

abundance: -
j_gene: TRBJ2-7
d_gene: TRBD1
v_gene: TRBV6-4
CDR3nt: TGTGCCAGCAGTCCTATGATCGGACAGGAGCTTTACGAGCAGTACTTC
CDR3aa: CASSPMIGQELYEQYF

abundance: -
j_gene: TRBJ1-2
d_gene: TRBD1
v_gene: TRBV28
CDR3nt: TGTGCCAGCAGTGTGGGACAGGAAGGTGGCTACACCTTC
CDR3aa: CASSVGQEGGYTF

abundance: -
j_gene: TRBJ2-1
d_gene: -
v_gene: TRBV9
CDR3nt: TGTGCCAGCAGCGTGGGCCAGCCGCCTAACAATGAGCAGTTCTTC
CDR3aa: CASSVGQPPNNEQFF

abundance: -
j_gene: TRBJ2-1
d_gene: TRBD2
v_gene: TRBV6-5
CDR3nt: TGTGCCAGCAGTTATCCCGGGGAGGGTGAGCAGTTCTTC
CDR3aa: CASSYPGEGEQFF

abundance: -
j_gene: TRBJ2-5
d_gene: -
v_gene: TRBV7-2
CDR3nt: TGTGCCAGCAGCTACCGAAGCGGCGGGGGCCTACAAGAGACCCAGTACTTC
CDR3aa: CASSYRSGGGLQETQYF

abundance: medium-sized
j_gene: TRBJ2-7
d_gene: TRBD2
v_gene: TRBV10-2
CDR3nt: TGCGCCATCGACCTCGGACTAGCGGGTTACGAGCAGTACTTC
CDR3aa: CAIDLGLAGYEQYF

abundance: -
j_gene: TRBJ1-3
d_gene: -
v_gene: TRBV5-6
CDR3nt: TGTGCCAGCAGCTTCGGTCCCAGGGCCATCTCTGGAAACACCATATATTTT
CDR3aa: CASSFGPRAISGNTIYF

abundance: -
j_gene: TRBJ2-3
d_gene: -
v_gene: TRBV9
CDR3nt: TGTGCCAGCAGCATGGCTTTGACAGCATTCGAAGATACGCAGTATTTT
CDR3aa: CASSMALTAFEDTQYF

abundance: -
j_gene: TRBJ2-1
d_gene: TRBD2
v_gene: TRBV10-3
CDR3nt: TGTGCCATCAGTGGCCCTAGCGGGGGGGCGGCGAATGAGCAGTTCTTC
CDR3aa: CAISGPSGGAANEQFF

abundance: -
j_gene: TRBJ1-3
d_gene: -
v_gene: TRBV7-2
CDR3nt: TGTGCCAGCAGCCCTATGAAAGGAAACACCATATATTTT
CDR3aa: CASSPMKGNTIYF

abundance: -
j_gene: TRBJ1-2
d_gene: -
v_gene: TRBV4-1
CDR3nt: TGCGCCAGCAGCCACGCGGCTGTCAACTATGGCTACACCTTC
CDR3aa: CASSHAAVNYGYTF

abundance: once
j_gene: TRBJ1-3
d_gene: TRBD1
v_gene: TRBV9
CDR3nt: TGTGCCAGCAGCCCCCAGACAGGGCTTAGCTCTGGAAACACCATATATTTT
CDR3aa: CASSPQTGLSSGNTIYF

abundance: -
j_gene: TRBJ1-2
d_gene: TRBD1
v_gene: TRBV9
CDR3nt: TGTGCCAGCAGCCCCCGGGACAGCCCCTATGGCTACACCTTC
CDR3aa: CASSPRDSPYGYTF

abundance: few
j_gene: TRBJ2-3
d_gene: -
v_gene: TRBV4-3
CDR3nt: TGCGCCAGCAGCCAAGAGGCGGGGCTCCGCACAGATACGCAGTATTTT
CDR3aa: CASSQEAGLRTDTQYF

abundance: -
j_gene: TRBJ1-4
d_gene: -
v_gene: TRBV7-8
CDR3nt: TGTGCCAGCAGCTTAGGCCAAGGTCAGCGAAACGAAAAACTGTTTTTT
CDR3aa: CASSLGQGQRNEKLFF

abundance: -
j_gene: TRBJ2-1
d_gene: TRBD1
v_gene: TRBV27
CDR3nt: TGTGCCAGCAGCCTGGGGACAGGGGGCTACAATGAGCAGTTCTTC
CDR3aa: CASSLGTGGYNEQFF

abundance: once
j_gene: TRBJ1-3
d_gene: -
v_gene: TRBV27
CDR3nt: TGTGCCAGCAGTTTCTTGGACAGCTCTGGAAACACCATATATTTT
CDR3aa: CASSFLDSSGNTIYF

abundance: -
j_gene: TRBJ2-2
d_gene: TRBD1
v_gene: TRBV14
CDR3nt: TGTGCCAGCAGCCTAAGACAGGGGATCGGGGAGCTGTTTTTT
CDR3aa: CASSLRQGIGELFF

abundance: -
j_gene: TRBJ1-2
d_gene: TRBD1
v_gene: TRBV4-3
CDR3nt: TGCGCCAGCAGCCAAGGTATCTGGACAGGAGATGGCTACACCTTC
CDR3aa: CASSQGIWTGDGYTF

abundance: few
j_gene: TRBJ1-6
d_gene: -
v_gene: TRBV2
CDR3nt: TGTGCCAGCAGTGAACTGGGCCAGAGTGTACCCCTCCACTTT
CDR3aa: CASSELGQSVPLHF

abundance: -
j_gene: TRBJ2-7
d_gene: TRBD1
v_gene: TRBV30
CDR3nt: TGTGCCTGGAGGGGACAGAGTTACTACGAGCAGTACTTC
CDR3aa: CAWRGQSYYEQYF

abundance: once
j_gene: TRBJ1-1
d_gene: TRBD1
v_gene: TRBV7-3
CDR3nt: TGTGCCAGCAGCTTCGGACAGGGTGAGGACGCTTTCTTT
CDR3aa: CASSFGQGEDAFF

abundance: -
j_gene: TRBJ1-5
d_gene: -
v_gene: TRBV30
CDR3nt: TGTGCCTGGAGTGTAGACAACAATCAGCCCCAGCATTTT
CDR3aa: CAWSVDNNQPQHF

abundance: few
j_gene: TRBJ1-1
d_gene: -
v_gene: TRBV5-4
CDR3nt: TGTGCCAGCAGCTTGGATGCTGGGGAGGGCACTGAAGCTTTCTTT
CDR3aa: CASSLDAGEGTEAFF

abundance: -
j_gene: TRBJ2-1
d_gene: TRBD1
v_gene: TRBV7-9
CDR3nt: TGTGCCAGCAGCTTATTGACAGGGGGGATATACAATGAGCAGTTCTTC
CDR3aa: CASSLLTGGIYNEQFF

abundance: -
j_gene: TRBJ2-2
d_gene: -
v_gene: TRBV18
CDR3nt: TGTGCCAGCTCACCCCTCGACAGGGGAGGGCGAACGAACACCGGGGAGCTGTTTTTT
CDR3aa: CASSPLDRGGRTNTGELFF

abundance: -
j_gene: TRBJ1-2
d_gene: -
v_gene: TRBV4-3
CDR3nt: TGCGCCAGCAGCCAAGACCTTCTACAGGGCTACACCTTC
CDR3aa: CASSQDLLQGYTF

abundance: -
j_gene: TRBJ1-1
d_gene: TRBD1
v_gene: TRBV25-1
CDR3nt: TGTGCCAGCAGTTTGGGACAGGGGACTGAAGCTTTCTTT
CDR3aa: CASSLGQGTEAFF

abundance: -
j_gene: TRBJ2-3
d_gene: TRBD2
v_gene: TRBV28
CDR3nt: TGTGCCAGCAGCTCCCCCTTGGGACTAGCGGATACGGATACGCAGTATTTT
CDR3aa: CASSSPLGLADTDTQYF

abundance: -
j_gene: TRBJ1-1
d_gene: TRBD1
v_gene: TRBV29-1
CDR3nt: TGCAGCGTTGAAGGGGAACAGGGGGCGAAGGGCACTGAAGCTTTCTTT
CDR3aa: CSVEGEQGAKGTEAFF